This entry lists 20 T cell receptor beta chains sequenced from one sample in a study of control samples from healthy donors and cancer patients. The table came from immunoSEQ multiplex PCR; TCRdb's copy has only in-frame clones and leaves some out. The sample carries 120,000 or so clones, roughly 87% recorded once. The sequenced sample was blood. Receptor source: a man in his late teens or twenties in good health.

This chain links TRBV15 with TRBJ1-5; 7 bases line up with TRBD1. Germline CDR1 LNHNV, CDR2 YYDKDF (reference sequence). V lost 1 base, J lost 5 bases, and 2 bases stayed unmatched. This CDR3 is built from 14 residues. Written as DNA, the CDR3 is TGTGCCACCAGCAGAGGACAGGGTGATCAGCCCCAGCATTTT. Translation gives CATSRGQGDQPQHF.

The chain carries TRBV27 and TRBJ2-1, with D possibly matching TRBD2 (5 bases). CDR1 is MNHEY, CDR2 SMNVEV, per germline (reference sequence). Deletions cut 6 bases from V and 5 bases from J, with 8 bases between. The CDR3 spans 12 residues. This CDR3 is CASSYGNNEQFF. The CDR3 coding sequence is TGTGCCAGCAGCTACGGGAACAATGAGCAGTTCTTC.

This clone was counted between two and nine times. This rearrangement joins TRBV6-2 or TRBV6-3 to TRBJ2-7; maybe TRBD2 (5 bases). Germline-derived CDR1 and CDR2 are MNHEY and SVGEGT. The CDR3 has 17 amino acids. Deletions cut 0 bases from V and 6 bases from J, with 21 bases between. CDR3 protein: CASSYSRVRLPMGEQYF. CDR3 coding DNA: TGTGCCAGCAGTTACTCGAGAGTGAGACTACCCATGGGCGAGCAGTACTTC.

J is TRBJ2-1 and V is TRBV19; 12 bases agree with TRBD1. Trimming cost V 4 bases and J 8 bases; bases outside gene matches: 9. CDR1 and CDR2 from the germline V gene are LNHDA and SQIVND (reference sequence). CDR3 size: 16 residues. CDR3 nucleotide sequence: TGTGCCAGTAGTACGGACCGGGACAGGGGGCTCCATGAGCAGTTCTTC. Translated: CASSTDRDRGLHEQFF.

The chain couples TRBV11-2 to TRBJ1-4; 8 bases line up with TRBD1. V lost 4 bases, J lost 0 bases, and 4 bases stayed unmatched. Looked up from germline, CDR1 is SGHAT and CDR2 is FQNNGV. The CDR3 totals 16 residues. The CDR3, as DNA: TGTGCCAGCAGCTGGGACAGGACGGCAACTAATGAAAAACTGTTTTTT. Residues: CASSWDRTATNEKLFF.

The rearrangement links TRBV9 to TRBJ1-2; D is undetermined. Per the germline V gene, CDR1 is SGDLS and CDR2 is YYNGEE. V was trimmed by 4 bases and J by 8 bases, leaving 12 bases between them. This CDR3 has 12 residues. CDR3 nucleotide sequence: TGTGCCAGCAGCCCCGTCCGATTGGGCTACACCTTC. This gives the protein CASSPVRLGYTF. Filled out from reference TRBV9 and TRBJ1-2, the complete variable domain reads DSGVTQTPKHLITATGQRVTLRCSPRSGDLSVYWYQQSLDQGLQFLIQYYNGEERAKGNILERFSAQQFPDLHSELNLSSLELGDSALYFCASSPVRLGYTFGSGTRLTVV.

This rearrangement joins TRBV29-1 to TRBJ2-3; TRBD1 might be the D (5 bases). Germline V gene sequence: CDR1 SQVTM, CDR2 ANQGSEA. This CDR3 has 14 residues. The ends were cut back, 5 bases at V and 2 bases at J, with 14 bases in the middle. The CDR3 sequence: CSVIGRAPTDTQYF. CDR3 DNA sequence: TGCAGCGTTATAGGCAGGGCCCCCACAGATACGCAGTATTTT.

This clone was counted once. J is TRBJ2-1 and V is TRBV7-3; 9 nucleotides agree with TRBD2. The V segment lost 5 bases and the J segment 6 bases; nucleotides outside the gene matches: 11. Germline CDR1 SGHTA, CDR2 FQGTGA. The CDR3 has 16 amino acids. The CDR3 DNA follows: TGTGCCAGCAGCCCGTACCCTAGCGGGAAAGGCAATGAGCAGTTCTTC. Translation gives CASSPYPSGKGNEQFF.

The chain uses TRBV7-2 and TRBJ2-1, with 9 bases that match TRBD2. CDR3 size: 16 residues. The germline V gene has CDR1 SGHTA and CDR2 FQGNSA. The V segment lost 4 bases and the J segment 2 bases; nucleotides outside the gene matches: 6. This CDR3 is CASSSQSGRPYNEQFF. CDR3 nucleotides: TGTGCCAGCAGCTCCCAAAGCGGGAGGCCCTACAATGAGCAGTTCTTC.

The V gene is TRBV19, the J gene TRBJ1-6; possible D gene TRBD1, 6 bases. There are 14 residues in the CDR3. The germline V and J ends were trimmed by 9 bases and 14 bases, with 23 bases remaining between them. Germline lookup yields CDR1 LNHDA and CDR2 SQIVND (reference sequence). The CDR3 protein is CASRGTPPGSALHF. The CDR3 DNA reads as TGTGCCAGCCGAGGGACACCACCGGGTTCGGCCCTCCACTTT. Complete variable domain (other parts from reference TRBV19 and TRBJ1-6): DGGITQSPKYLFRKEGQNVTLSCEQNLNHDAMYWYRQDPGQGLRLIYYSQIVNDFQKGDIAEGYSVSREKKESFPLTVTSAQKNPTAFYLCASRGTPPGSALHFGNGTRLTVT.

The chain uses TRBV12-5 and TRBJ2-1; no firm D call. Germline CDR1 is LGHNT and CDR2 is FRNRAP. The CDR3 runs to 11 residues. The V and J ends lost 4 bases and 11 bases respectively, with 9 bases between them. CDR3 nucleotide sequence: TGTGCTAGTGGTTCCCCCTCCAAGCAGTTCTTC. It yields the protein CASGSPSKQFF.

The table lists this clone with a count of one. In DNA form, the CDR3 reads TGTGCCAGCAGCTTGGACGTGGGCCTTAGAAGTGGCGGGGAGCTGTTTTTT. This gives the protein CASSLDVGLRSGGELFF. The gene calls are TRBV5-4 and TRBJ2-2; the D is unclear. V was trimmed by 0 bases and J by 7 bases, leaving 19 bases between them. Per germline, CDR1 SGHNT and CDR2 YYREEE (reference sequence). The CDR3 is 17 amino acids.

The rearrangement links TRBV7-8 to TRBJ2-5; TRBD2 aligns across 10 bases. The CDR3 consists of 14 residues. CDR1 and CDR2 (germline): SGHVS, FQNEAQ. The V gene end was trimmed by 10 bases and the J gene end by 5 bases; junction bases not matched to a gene: 10. In DNA form, the CDR3 reads TGTGCCATCCGAGGACTAGCGGAGGCGGAGACCCAGTACTTC. This sequence encodes CAIRGLAEAETQYF.

This chain joins TRBV5-4 and TRBJ2-2; D is possibly TRBD2 (6 bases). The V gene's germline CDR1 is SGHNT and CDR2 YYREEE (reference sequence). There are 15 residues in the CDR3. V lost 4 bases and J 0 bases, leaving 10 bases between the germline ends. CDR3 sequence reads: CASSPERANTGELFF. In DNA form, the CDR3 reads TGTGCCAGCAGCCCCGAGCGGGCGAACACCGGGGAGCTGTTTTTT.

This chain uses TRBV10-3 with TRBJ1-1; 12 bases are a match to TRBD1. Germline V gives CDR1 ENHRY, CDR2 SYGVKD. V was clipped by 5 bases and J by 3 bases; unmatched bases: 4. The CDR3 runs to 15 residues. Here the CDR3 reads CAISTGQGADTEAFF. CDR3 nucleotide sequence: TGTGCCATCAGTACGGGACAGGGGGCAGACACTGAAGCTTTCTTT.

V gene TRBV27 combines with J gene TRBJ1-2, with TRBD1 as a possible D gene (5 bases). Trimming shortened V by 4 bases and J by 4 bases, and 13 bases separated the two germline ends. Germline-derived CDR1 and CDR2 are MNHEY and SMNVEV (reference sequence). CDR3 length equals 14 residues. CDR3 DNA: TGTGCCAGCAGTTCGCCGACAGTCGGCTATGGCTACACCTTC. Protein sequence: CASSSPTVGYGYTF.

CDR3 region: CASSLTSGRASDTQYF. CDR3 DNA sequence: TGTGCCAGCAGCTTAACTAGCGGGAGGGCCTCCGATACGCAGTATTTT. This chain uses TRBV7-9 with TRBJ2-3; TRBD2 matches 13 bases. CDR1 SEHNR and CDR2 FQNEAQ come from the germline V gene (reference sequence). The CDR3 is 16 amino acids. V gave up 2 bases and J gave up 6 bases; unmatched junction bases: 5.

In its sample, this clone was seen a few times. Other DNA sequences within the sample encode an identical CDR3. The chain carries TRBV30 and TRBJ1-2; D not certain. Trimming pared 0 bases from V and 4 bases from J, leaving 9 bases between. Germline V gene data show CDR1 as GTSNPN and CDR2 as SVGIG (reference sequence). This CDR3 has 13 residues. The CDR3 nucleotides are TGTGCCTGGAGTGTACAGTCCGCCTATGGCTACACCTTC. As protein: CAWSVQSAYGYTF.

The J gene is TRBJ2-2, the V gene TRBV5-1, with a possible D match to TRBD1 (6 bases). Germline V gene data show CDR1 as SGHRS and CDR2 as YFSETQ. V was pared by 4 bases and J by 7 bases, with 14 bases between. The CDR3 extends over 14 amino acids. CDR3 bases: TGCGCCAGCAGCCCGGGGCAGGGGATCGGGGAGCTGTTTTTT. Protein: CASSPGQGIGELFF.

The V gene is TRBV5-1, the J gene TRBJ1-2, with no clear D. Trimming removed 0 bases from V and 7 bases from J, with 16 bases in between. This CDR3 is built from 15 residues. Germline V gives CDR1 SGHRS, CDR2 YFSETQ. The chain's CDR3 is CASSLVGVSYGGYTF. CDR3 sequence (DNA): TGCGCCAGCAGCTTGGTTGGGGTTTCGTACGGTGGCTACACCTTC.